This TCR beta chain was captured in a study of shared clonotypes between healthy human individuals. For the study at large: The donors, a couple of women and a few men, were aged 18 to 49.

CD8 cells classed as naive were CD45RO-negative and positively selected for CCR7, excluding terminally differentiated effector memory CD45RA+ cells. Trimming left V 5 bases short and J 2 bases short, with 13 bases between. CDR1 is MNHEY, CDR2 SMNVEV, per germline (reference sequence). The CDR3 consists of 14 residues. Data came from immunoSEQ multiplex PCR; TCRdb stores just in-frame clones and leaves some out. Seen here are roughly 2 million clones, just under 95% observed once, and the top ten hold around 1.1%. The rearrangement links TRBV27 to TRBJ2-7; D possibly corresponds to TRBD2 (5 bases). The sample taken for sequencing was naive CD8+ T cells sorted from blood. This receptor was identified in a man aged 18 to 35 in good health. DNA for the CDR3: TGTGCCAGCAGTCCCGTCGGGGTTGCCTACGAGCAGTACTTC. Translated, it gives CASSPVGVAYEQYF.